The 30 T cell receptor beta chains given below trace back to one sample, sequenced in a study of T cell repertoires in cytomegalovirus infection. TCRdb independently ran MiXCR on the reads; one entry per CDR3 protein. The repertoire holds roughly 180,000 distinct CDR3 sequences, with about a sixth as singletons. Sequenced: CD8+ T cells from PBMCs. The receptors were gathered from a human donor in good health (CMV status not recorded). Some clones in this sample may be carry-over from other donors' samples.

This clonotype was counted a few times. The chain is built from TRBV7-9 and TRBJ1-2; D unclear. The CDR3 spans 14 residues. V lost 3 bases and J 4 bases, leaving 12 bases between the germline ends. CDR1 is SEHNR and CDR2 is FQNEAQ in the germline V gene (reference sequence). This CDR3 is CASSFLEETYGYTF. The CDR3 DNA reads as TGTGCCAGCAGCTTTCTGGAGGAGACCTATGGCTACACCTTC. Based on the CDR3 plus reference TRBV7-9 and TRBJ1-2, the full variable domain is DTGVSQNPRHKITKRGQNVTFRCDPISEHNRLYWYRQTLGQGPEFLTYFQNEAQLEKSRLLSDRFSAERPKGSFSTLEIQRTEQGDSAMYLCASSFLEETYGYTFGSGTRLTVV.

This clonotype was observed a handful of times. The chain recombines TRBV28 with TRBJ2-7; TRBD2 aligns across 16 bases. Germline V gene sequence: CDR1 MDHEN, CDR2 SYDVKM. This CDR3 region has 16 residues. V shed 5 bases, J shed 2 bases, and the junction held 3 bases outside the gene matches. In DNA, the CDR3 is TGTGCCAGCAGTCTAGGGACTAGCGGGGGGGCCTACGAGCAGTACTTC. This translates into CASSLGTSGGAYEQYF. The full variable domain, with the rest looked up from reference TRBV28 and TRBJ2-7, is DVKVTQSSRYLVKRTGEKVFLECVQDMDHENMFWYRQDPGLGLRLIYFSYDVKMKEKGDIPEGYSVSREKKERFSLILESASTNQTSMYLCASSLGTSGGAYEQYFGPGTRLTVT.

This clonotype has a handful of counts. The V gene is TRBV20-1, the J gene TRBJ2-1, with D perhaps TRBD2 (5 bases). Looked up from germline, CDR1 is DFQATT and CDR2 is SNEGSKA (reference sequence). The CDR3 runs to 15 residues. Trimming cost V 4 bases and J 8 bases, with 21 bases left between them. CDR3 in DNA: TGCAGTGCTAACCCCCTAGAGGGCCTGACCGATGAGCAGTTCTTC. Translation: CSANPLEGLTDEQFF.

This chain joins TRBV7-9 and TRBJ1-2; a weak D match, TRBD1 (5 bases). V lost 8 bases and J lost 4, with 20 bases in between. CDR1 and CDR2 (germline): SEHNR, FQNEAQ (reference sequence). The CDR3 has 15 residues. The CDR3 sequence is CASVGGRGLSYGYTF. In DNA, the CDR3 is TGTGCCAGCGTGGGGGGTCGGGGATTAAGCTATGGCTACACCTTC.

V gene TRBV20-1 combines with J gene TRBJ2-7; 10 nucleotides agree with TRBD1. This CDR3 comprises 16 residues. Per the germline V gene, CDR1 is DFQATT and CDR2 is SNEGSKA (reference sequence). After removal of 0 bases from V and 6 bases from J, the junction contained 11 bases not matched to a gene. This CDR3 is CSARDQRGTGVSEQYF. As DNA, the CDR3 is TGCAGTGCTAGAGATCAGAGAGGGACAGGGGTTTCCGAGCAGTACTTC.

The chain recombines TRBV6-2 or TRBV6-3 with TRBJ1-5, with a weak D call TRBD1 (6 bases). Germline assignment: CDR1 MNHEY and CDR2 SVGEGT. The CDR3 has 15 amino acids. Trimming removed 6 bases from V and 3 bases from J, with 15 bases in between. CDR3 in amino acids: CASSFIDRLNQPQHF. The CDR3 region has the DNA TGTGCCAGCAGCTTTATTGACAGGCTCAATCAGCCCCAGCATTTT.

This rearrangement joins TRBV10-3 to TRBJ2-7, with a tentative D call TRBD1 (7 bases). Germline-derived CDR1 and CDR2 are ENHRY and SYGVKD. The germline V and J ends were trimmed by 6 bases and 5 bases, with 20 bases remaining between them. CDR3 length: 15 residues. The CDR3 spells CAISVPGDSGHEQYF. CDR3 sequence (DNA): TGTGCCATCAGCGTCCCAGGGGACAGCGGGCACGAGCAGTACTTC.

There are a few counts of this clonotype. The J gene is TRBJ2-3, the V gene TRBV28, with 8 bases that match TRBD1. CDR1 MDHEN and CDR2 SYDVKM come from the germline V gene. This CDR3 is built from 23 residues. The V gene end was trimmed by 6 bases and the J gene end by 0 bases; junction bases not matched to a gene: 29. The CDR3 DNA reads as TGTGCCAGCAGCCCCATGGGGCTCACAGGGGGAACTGGGTTTCAACCTAGCACAGATACGCAGTATTTT. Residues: CASSPMGLTGGTGFQPSTDTQYF.

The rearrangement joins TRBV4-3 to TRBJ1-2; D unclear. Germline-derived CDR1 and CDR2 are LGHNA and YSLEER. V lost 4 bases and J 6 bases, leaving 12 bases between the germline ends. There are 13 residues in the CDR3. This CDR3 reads CASSPSWPDGYTF. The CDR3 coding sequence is TGCGCCAGCAGCCCGTCTTGGCCTGATGGCTACACCTTC.

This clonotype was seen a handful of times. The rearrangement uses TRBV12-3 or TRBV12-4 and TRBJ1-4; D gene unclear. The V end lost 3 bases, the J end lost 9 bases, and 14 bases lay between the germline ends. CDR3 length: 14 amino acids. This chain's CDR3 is CASSFQQAKKKLFF. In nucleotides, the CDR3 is TGTGCCAGCAGTTTTCAGCAGGCGAAGAAAAAACTGTTTTTT.

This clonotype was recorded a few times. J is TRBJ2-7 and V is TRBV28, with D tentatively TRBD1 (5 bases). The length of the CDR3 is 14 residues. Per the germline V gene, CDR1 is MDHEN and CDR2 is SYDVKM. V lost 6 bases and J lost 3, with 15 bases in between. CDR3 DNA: TGTGCCAGCAGATGGACACGGAGCAACTACGAGCAGTACTTC. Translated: CASRWTRSNYEQYF.

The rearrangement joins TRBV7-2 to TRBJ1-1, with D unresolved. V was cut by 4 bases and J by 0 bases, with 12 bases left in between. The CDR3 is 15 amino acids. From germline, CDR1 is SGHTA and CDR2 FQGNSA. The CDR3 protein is CASSYSRSVNTEAFF. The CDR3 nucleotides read TGTGCCAGCAGCTATAGCAGGTCCGTGAACACTGAAGCTTTCTTT.

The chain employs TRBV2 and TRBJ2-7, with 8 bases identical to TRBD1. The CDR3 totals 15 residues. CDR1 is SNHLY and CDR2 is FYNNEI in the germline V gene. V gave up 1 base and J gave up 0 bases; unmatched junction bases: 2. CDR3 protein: CASSEGDRRSYEQYF. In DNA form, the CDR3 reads TGTGCCAGCAGTGAAGGGGACAGGCGCTCCTACGAGCAGTACTTC.

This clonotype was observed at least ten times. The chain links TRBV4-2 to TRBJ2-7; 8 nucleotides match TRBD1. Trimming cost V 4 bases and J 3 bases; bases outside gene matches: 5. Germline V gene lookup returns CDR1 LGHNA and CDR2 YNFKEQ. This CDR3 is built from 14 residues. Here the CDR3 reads CASSPGTGLYEQYF. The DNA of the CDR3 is TGTGCCAGCAGCCCCGGGACAGGCCTCTACGAGCAGTACTTC.

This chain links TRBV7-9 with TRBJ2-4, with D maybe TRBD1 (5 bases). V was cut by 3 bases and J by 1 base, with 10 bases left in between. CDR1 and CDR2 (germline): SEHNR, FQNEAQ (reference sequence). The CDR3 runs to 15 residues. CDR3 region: CASSLEGAAKNIQYF. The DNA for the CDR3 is TGTGCCAGCAGCTTGGAAGGGGCCGCCAAAAACATTCAGTACTTC.

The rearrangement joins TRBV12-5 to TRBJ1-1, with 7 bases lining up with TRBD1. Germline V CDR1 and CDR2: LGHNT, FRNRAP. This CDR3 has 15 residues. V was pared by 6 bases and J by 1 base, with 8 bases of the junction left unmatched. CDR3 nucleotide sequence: TGTGCTAGTGGCCCCGGGCAGGGGGAGAACACTGAAGCTTTCTTT. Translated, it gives CASGPGQGENTEAFF. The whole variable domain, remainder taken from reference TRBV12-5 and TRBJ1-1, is DARVTQTPRHKVTEMGQEVTMRCQPILGHNTVFWYRQTMMQGLELLAYFRNRAPLDDSGMPKDRFSAEMPDATLATLKIQPSEPRDSAVYFCASGPGQGENTEAFFGQGTRLTVV.

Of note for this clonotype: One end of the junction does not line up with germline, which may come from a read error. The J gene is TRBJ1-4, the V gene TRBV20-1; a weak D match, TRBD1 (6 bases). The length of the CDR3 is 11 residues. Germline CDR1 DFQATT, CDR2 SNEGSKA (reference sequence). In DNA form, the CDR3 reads TGCAGTGCCAGCTTCCGCGGGACATACGTTTTT. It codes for CSASFRGTYVF.

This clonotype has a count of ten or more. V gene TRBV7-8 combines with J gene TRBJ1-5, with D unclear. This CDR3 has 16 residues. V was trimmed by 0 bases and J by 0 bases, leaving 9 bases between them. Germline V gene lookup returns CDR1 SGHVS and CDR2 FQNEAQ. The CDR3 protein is CASSLASVYSNQPQHF. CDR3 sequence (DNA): TGTGCCAGCAGCTTAGCGTCCGTTTATAGCAATCAGCCCCAGCATTTT.

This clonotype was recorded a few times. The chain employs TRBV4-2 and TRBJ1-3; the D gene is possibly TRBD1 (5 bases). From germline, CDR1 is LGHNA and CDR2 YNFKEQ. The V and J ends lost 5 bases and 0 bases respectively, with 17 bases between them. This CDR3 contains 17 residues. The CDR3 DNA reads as TGTGCCAGCAGCACTCCGCGGGGCCAGAACTCTGGAAACACCATATATTTT. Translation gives CASSTPRGQNSGNTIYF.

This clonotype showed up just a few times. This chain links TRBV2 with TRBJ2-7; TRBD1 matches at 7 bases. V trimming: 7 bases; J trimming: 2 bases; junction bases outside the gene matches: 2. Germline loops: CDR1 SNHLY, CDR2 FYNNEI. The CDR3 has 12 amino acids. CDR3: CASIQGPYEQYF. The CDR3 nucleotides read TGTGCCAGCATACAGGGGCCCTACGAGCAGTACTTC.

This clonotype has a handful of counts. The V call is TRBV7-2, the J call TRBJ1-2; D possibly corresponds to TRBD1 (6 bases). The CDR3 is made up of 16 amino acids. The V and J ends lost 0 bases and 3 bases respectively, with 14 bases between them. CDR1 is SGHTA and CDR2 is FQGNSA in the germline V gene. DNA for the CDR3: TGTGCCAGCAGCTTAGCCAGGGGATCCGGTTACTATGGCTACACCTTC. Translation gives CASSLARGSGYYGYTF.

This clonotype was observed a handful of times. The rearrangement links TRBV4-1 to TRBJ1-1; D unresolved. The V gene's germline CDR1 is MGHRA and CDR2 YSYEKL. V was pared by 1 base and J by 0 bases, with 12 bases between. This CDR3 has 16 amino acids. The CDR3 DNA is TGCGCCAGCAGCCAAGCAGGTACATCCATGAACACTGAAGCTTTCTTT. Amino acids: CASSQAGTSMNTEAFF.

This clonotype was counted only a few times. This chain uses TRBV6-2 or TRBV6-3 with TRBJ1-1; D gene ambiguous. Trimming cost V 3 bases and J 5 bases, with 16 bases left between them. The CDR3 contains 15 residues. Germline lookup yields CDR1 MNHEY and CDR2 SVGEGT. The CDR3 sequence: CASSYPNPRLTEAFF. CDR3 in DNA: TGTGCCAGCAGTTATCCGAACCCCCGGTTAACTGAAGCTTTCTTT.

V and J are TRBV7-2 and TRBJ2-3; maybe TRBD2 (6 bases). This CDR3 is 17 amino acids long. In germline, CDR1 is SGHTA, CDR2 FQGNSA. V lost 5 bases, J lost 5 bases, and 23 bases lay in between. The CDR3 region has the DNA TGTGCCAGCAGCCCTGACGTGGGGGGAACTTATATAGATACGCAGTATTTT. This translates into CASSPDVGGTYIDTQYF.

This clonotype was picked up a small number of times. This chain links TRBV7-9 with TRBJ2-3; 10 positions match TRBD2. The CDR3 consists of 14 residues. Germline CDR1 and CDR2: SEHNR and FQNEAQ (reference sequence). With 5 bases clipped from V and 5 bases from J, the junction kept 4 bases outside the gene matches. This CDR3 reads CASSEWTSGDTQYF. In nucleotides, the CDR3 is TGTGCCAGCAGCGAATGGACTAGCGGAGATACGCAGTATTTT.

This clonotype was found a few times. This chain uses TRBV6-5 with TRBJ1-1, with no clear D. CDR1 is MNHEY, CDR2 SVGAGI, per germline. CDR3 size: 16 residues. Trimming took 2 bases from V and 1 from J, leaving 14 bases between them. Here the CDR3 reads CASSYQVPDSNTEAFF. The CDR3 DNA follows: TGTGCCAGCAGTTACCAGGTCCCGGACTCGAACACTGAAGCTTTCTTT.

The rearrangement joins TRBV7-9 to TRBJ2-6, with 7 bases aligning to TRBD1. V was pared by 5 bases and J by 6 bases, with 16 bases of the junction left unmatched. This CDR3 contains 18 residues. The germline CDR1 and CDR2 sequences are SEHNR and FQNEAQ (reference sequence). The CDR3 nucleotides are TGTGCCAGCAGCGGCCTTAGAGACAGGGTCGAAGAGGCCAACGTCCTGACTTTC. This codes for CASSGLRDRVEEANVLTF.

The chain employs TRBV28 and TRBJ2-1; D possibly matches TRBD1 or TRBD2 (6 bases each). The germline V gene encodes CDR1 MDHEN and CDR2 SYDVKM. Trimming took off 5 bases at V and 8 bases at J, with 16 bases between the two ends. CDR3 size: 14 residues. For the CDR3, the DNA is TGTGCCAGCAGTCCCCCCGAAGGGGGGTATGAGCAGTTCTTC. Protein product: CASSPPEGGYEQFF.

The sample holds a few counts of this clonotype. The CDR3 DNA reads as TGTGCCAGCAGTTTTTTCGGGGGCCCTCCGAACACTGAAGCTTTCTTT. Translation gives CASSFFGGPPNTEAFF. V and J are TRBV28 and TRBJ1-1; D possibly corresponds to TRBD1 (6 bases). Deletions cut 3 bases from V and 1 base from J, with 15 bases between. This CDR3 is 16 amino acids long. In germline, CDR1 is MDHEN, CDR2 SYDVKM.

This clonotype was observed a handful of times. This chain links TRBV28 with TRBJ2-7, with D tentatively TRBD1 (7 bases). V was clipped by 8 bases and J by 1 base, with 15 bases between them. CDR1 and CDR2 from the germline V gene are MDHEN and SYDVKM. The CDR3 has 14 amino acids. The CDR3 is CASGEDRSSYEQYF. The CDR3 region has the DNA TGTGCCAGCGGGGAGGACAGGTCGTCCTACGAGCAGTACTTC.